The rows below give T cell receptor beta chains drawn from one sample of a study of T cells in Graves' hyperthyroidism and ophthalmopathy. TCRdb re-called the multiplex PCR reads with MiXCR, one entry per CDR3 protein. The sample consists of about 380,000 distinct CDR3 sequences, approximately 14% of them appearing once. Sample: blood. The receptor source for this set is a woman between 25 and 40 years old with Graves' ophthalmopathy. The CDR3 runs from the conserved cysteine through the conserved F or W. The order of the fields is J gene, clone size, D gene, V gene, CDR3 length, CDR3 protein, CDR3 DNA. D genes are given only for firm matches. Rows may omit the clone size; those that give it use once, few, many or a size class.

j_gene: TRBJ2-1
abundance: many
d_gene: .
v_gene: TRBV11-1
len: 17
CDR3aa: CASSLVGGGQGTDEQFF
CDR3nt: TGTGCCAGCAGCTTAGTTGGAGGGGGTCAAGGGACGGATGAGCAGTTCTTC

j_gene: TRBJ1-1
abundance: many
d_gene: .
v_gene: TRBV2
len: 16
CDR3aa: CASSRSPHPGNTEAFF
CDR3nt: TGTGCCAGCAGTCGGAGCCCCCACCCTGGGAACACTGAAGCTTTCTTT

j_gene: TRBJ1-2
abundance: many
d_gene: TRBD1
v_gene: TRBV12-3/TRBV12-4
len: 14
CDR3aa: CASSADRGKGGYTF
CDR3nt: TGTGCCAGCAGTGCGGACAGGGGGAAGGGTGGCTACACCTTC

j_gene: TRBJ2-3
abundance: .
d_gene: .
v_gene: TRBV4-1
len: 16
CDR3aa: CASSQVGGRDFDTQYF
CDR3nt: TGCGCCAGCAGCCAAGTGGGAGGCAGGGATTTTGATACGCAGTATTTT

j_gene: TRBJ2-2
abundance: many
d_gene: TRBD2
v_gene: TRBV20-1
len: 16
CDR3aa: CSASRLAGSNGGELFF
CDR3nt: TGCAGTGCTAGTAGGCTAGCGGGGAGTAACGGCGGGGAGCTGTTTTTT

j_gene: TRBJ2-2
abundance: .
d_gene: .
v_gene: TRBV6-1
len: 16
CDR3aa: CASSSAAGLYTGELFF
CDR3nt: TGTGCCAGCAGTTCCGCCGCGGGGCTATACACCGGGGAGCTGTTTTTT

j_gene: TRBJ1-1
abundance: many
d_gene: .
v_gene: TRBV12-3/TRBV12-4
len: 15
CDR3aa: CASSLGYRVGTEAFF
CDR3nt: TGTGCCAGCAGTTTAGGATACAGGGTTGGGACTGAAGCTTTCTTT

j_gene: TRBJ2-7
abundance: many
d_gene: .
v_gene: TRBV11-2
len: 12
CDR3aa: CASTPNPYEQYF
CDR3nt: TGTGCCAGCACCCCAAACCCTTACGAGCAGTACTTC

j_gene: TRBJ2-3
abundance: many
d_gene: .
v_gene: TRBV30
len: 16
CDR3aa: CAWTAGKRFSTDTQYF
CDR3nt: TGTGCCTGGACGGCGGGGAAAAGATTTAGCACAGATACGCAGTATTTT

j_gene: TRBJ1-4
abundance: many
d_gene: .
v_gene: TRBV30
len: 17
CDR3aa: CAWRGAPGNQTNEKLFF
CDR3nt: TGTGCCTGGAGGGGAGCGCCTGGGAACCAAACTAATGAAAAACTGTTTTTT

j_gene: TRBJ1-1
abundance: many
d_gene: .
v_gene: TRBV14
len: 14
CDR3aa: CASRQFKGGTEAFF
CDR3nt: TGTGCCAGCAGACAATTCAAGGGAGGGACTGAAGCTTTCTTT

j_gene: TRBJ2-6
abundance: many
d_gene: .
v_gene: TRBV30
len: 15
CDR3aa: CAWSNLGVGANVLTF
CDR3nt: TGTGCCTGGAGTAATTTAGGGGTTGGGGCCAACGTCCTGACTTTC

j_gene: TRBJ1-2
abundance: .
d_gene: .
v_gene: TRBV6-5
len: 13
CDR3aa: CASSYGSERGYTF
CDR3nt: TGTGCCAGCAGTTACGGATCTGAGCGGGGCTACACCTTC

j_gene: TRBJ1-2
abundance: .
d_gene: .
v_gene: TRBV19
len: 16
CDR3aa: CASSISFQGWNYGYTF
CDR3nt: TGTGCCAGTAGTATCTCGTTCCAGGGGTGGAACTATGGCTACACCTTC

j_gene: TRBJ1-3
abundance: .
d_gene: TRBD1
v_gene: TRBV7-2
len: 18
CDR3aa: CASSQTIPGQSSGNTIYF
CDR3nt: TGTGCCAGCAGCCAAACCATACCGGGACAGTCCTCTGGAAACACCATATATTTT

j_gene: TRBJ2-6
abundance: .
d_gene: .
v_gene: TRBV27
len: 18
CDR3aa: CASSLSPSQGSGANVLTF
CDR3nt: TGTGCCAGCAGTTTATCGCCTTCACAGGGATCTGGGGCCAACGTCCTGACTTTC

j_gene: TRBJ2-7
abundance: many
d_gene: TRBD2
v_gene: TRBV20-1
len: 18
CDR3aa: CSARGPHLLAGGAYEQYF
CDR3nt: TGCAGTGCTAGAGGGCCACACCTTTTAGCGGGGGGAGCCTACGAGCAGTACTTC

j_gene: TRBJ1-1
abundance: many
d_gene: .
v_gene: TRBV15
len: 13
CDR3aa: CATSRDLGSEAFF
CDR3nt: TGTGCCACCAGCAGAGATTTGGGAAGTGAAGCTTTCTTT

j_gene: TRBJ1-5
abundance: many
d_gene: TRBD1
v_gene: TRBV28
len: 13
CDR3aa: CASNTGGNQPQHF
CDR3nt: TGTGCCAGCAATACAGGGGGCAATCAGCCCCAGCATTTT

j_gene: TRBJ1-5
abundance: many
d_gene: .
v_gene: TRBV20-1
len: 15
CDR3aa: CSARVDGYSNQPQHF
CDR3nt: TGCAGTGCTAGGGTAGACGGATATAGCAATCAGCCCCAGCATTTT

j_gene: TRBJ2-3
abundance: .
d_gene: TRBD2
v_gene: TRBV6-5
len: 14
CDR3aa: CASSPGGGAFTQYF
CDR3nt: TGTGCCAGCAGCCCGGGCGGGGGGGCCTTTACGCAGTATTTT

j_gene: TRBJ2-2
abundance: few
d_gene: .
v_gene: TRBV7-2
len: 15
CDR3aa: CASSLVPGHAGELFF
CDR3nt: TGTGCCAGCAGCTTGGTCCCCGGGCATGCCGGGGAGCTGTTTTTT

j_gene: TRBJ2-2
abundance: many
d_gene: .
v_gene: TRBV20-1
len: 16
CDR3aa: CSARAIASVGAGELFF
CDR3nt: TGCAGTGCTAGAGCGATTGCTAGTGTTGGAGCCGGGGAGCTGTTTTTT

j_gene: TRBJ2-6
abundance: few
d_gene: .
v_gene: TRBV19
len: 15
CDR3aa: CASTQGASGANVLTF
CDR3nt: TGTGCCAGTACCCAGGGTGCCTCTGGGGCCAACGTCCTGACTTTC

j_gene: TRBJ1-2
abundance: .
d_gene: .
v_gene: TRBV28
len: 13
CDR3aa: CASSFLGADGYTF
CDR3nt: TGTGCCAGCAGTTTCTTAGGGGCGGATGGCTACACCTTC

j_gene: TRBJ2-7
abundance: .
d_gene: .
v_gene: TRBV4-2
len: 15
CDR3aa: CASSQVGGGADEQYF
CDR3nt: TGTGCCAGCAGCCAAGTAGGGGGGGGGGCCGACGAGCAGTACTTC

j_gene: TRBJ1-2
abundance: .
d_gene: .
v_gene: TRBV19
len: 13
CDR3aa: CASSGRGTGGYTF
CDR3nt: TGTGCCAGTAGTGGTCGGGGGACTGGTGGCTACACCTTC